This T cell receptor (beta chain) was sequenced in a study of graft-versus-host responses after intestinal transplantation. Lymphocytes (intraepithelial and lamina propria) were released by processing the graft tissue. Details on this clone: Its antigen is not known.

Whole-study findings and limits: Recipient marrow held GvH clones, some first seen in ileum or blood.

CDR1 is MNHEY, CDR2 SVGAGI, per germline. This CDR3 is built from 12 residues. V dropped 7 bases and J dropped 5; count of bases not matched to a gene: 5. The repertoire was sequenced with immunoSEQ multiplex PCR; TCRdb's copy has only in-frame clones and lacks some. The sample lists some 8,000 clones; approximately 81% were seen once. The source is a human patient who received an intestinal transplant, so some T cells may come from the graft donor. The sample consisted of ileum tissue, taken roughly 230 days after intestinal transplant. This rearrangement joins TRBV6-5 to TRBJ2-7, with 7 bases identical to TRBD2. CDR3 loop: CASTKRDHEQYF. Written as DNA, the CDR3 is TGTGCCAGCACAAAGCGGGATCACGAGCAGTACTTC.